These 9 T cell receptor beta chains were sequenced from one sample in a study of blood T cell repertoires in COVID-19. Profiled with immunoSEQ multiplex PCR; TCRdb holds only in-frame clones, not every one. The data show some 69,000 clones, over 70% seen once. Sequencing was done on a sample of peripheral blood. These receptors all come from a man older than 75 with active or convalescent COVID-19.

The chain links TRBV19 to TRBJ2-2, with D perhaps matching TRBD2 (5 bases). Per the germline V gene, CDR1 is LNHDA and CDR2 is SQIVND (reference sequence). The CDR3 is 17 amino acids. V was shortened by 5 bases and J by 1 base, with 17 bases between the two germline ends. The CDR3 nucleotides read TGTGCCAGTAGTCTCCCCCCGGGGTTTAGGAACACCGGGGAGCTGTTTTTT. As protein: CASSLPPGFRNTGELFF.

This sequence joins TRBV6-5 and TRBJ2-3; TRBD1 matches at 10 bases. Germline V gene lookup returns CDR1 MNHEY and CDR2 SVGAGI. The V gene end was trimmed by 6 bases and the J gene end by 3 bases; junction bases not matched to a gene: 6. The CDR3 runs to 15 residues. The CDR3 DNA is TGTGCCAGCAGGAGAGACAGGGGGCCAACAGATACGCAGTATTTT. Its protein is CASRRDRGPTDTQYF.

The chain has TRBV15 and TRBJ2-6; D might be TRBD2 (6 bases). V was trimmed by 3 bases and J by 3 bases, leaving 9 bases between them. Germline lookup yields CDR1 LNHNV and CDR2 YYDKDF (reference sequence). This CDR3 region has 15 residues. This CDR3 is CATSSSGLGANVLTF. CDR3 in DNA: TGTGCCACCAGCAGCTCGGGACTTGGGGCCAACGTCCTGACTTTC.

The chain has TRBV11-3 and TRBJ2-3; 10 bases match TRBD2. This CDR3 has 17 residues. Trimming cost V 2 bases and J 4 bases; bases outside gene matches: 9. The V gene's germline CDR1 is SGHNT and CDR2 YENEEA. The DNA of the CDR3 is TGTGCCAGCAGCTTATATAGGCTAGCGGGAGACCCAGATACGCAGTATTTT. It is translated as CASSLYRLAGDPDTQYF.

This clone came up once. The chain combines TRBV4-3 with TRBJ2-7; TRBD1 aligns across 12 bases. This CDR3 comprises 15 residues. CDR1 and CDR2 (germline): LGHNA, YSLEER. V lost 0 bases and J lost 6; bases outside the gene matches: 3. This chain's CDR3 is CASSQDGDRGLEQYF. CDR3 DNA sequence: TGCGCCAGCAGCCAAGATGGGGACAGGGGGCTCGAGCAGTACTTC.

The chain couples TRBV7-2 to TRBJ2-5, with D unresolved. The ends were cut back, 1 base at V and 4 bases at J, with 7 bases in the middle. Germline CDR1 is SGHTA and CDR2 is FQGNSA. CDR3 length equals 13 residues. The chain's CDR3 is CASSLGHPETQYF. The CDR3 nucleotides read TGTGCCAGCAGCTTAGGGCACCCAGAGACCCAGTACTTC.

The chain employs TRBV5-6 and TRBJ2-7; tentatively, D is TRBD1 (5 bases). The CDR3 is 15 residues long. Between the trimmed V and J ends, which lost 6 bases and 3 bases, there was a span of 19 bases. The germline V gene has CDR1 SGHDT and CDR2 YYEEEE. Here the CDR3 reads CASKLFGGHIYEQYF. The CDR3 nucleotides read TGTGCCAGCAAGCTTTTCGGCGGACACATCTACGAGCAGTACTTC. The variable domain in full, with the rest retrieved from reference TRBV5-6 and TRBJ2-7, is DAGVTQSPTHLIKTRGQQVTLRCSPKSGHDTVSWYQQALGQGPQFIFQYYEEEERQRGNFPDRFSGHQFPNYSSELNVNALLLGDSALYLCASKLFGGHIYEQYFGPGTRLTVT.

This clone has just a few counts. The chain carries TRBV27 and TRBJ1-5, with D possibly being TRBD1 (6 bases). The CDR3 sequence is 15 residues long. V dropped 3 bases and J dropped 3 bases, with 12 bases sitting between them. Germline CDR1 reads MNHEY; CDR2 reads SMNVEV (reference sequence). The CDR3 coding sequence is TGTGCCAGCAGTTTCGCCCGGACAGACAATCAGCCCCAGCATTTT. This codes for CASSFARTDNQPQHF.

J is TRBJ2-7 and V is TRBV10-1; TRBD1 might be the D (6 bases). V lost 2 bases to trimming and J lost 2 bases, with 16 bases between them. Germline loops: CDR1 WNHNN, CDR2 SYGVQD (reference sequence). The CDR3 totals 16 residues. CDR3 DNA: TGCGCCAGCAGTGAGACCCGACAGGACTTCACCTACGAGCAGTACTTC. Protein product: CASSETRQDFTYEQYF.